This passage covers 11 T cell receptor beta chains from one sample sequenced in a study of blood T cell repertoires in COVID-19. The data were produced by immunoSEQ multiplex PCR, yet TCRdb's version contains in-frame clones alone and is incomplete. The sample carries more than 80,000 clones, around nine tenths recorded once. The source material was peripheral blood. The receptors were gathered from a man older than 75 with acute or convalescent COVID-19.

Written as DNA, the CDR3 is TGTGCCAGCAGTGAAGCAAGGGGGAATCCCCAGCATTTT. It is translated as CASSEARGNPQHF. J is TRBJ1-5 and V is TRBV6-1; a possible D gene is TRBD1 (6 bases). Trimming took off 0 bases at V and 10 bases at J, with 10 bases between the two ends. Germline CDR1 is MNHNS and CDR2 is SASEGT. This CDR3 region has 13 residues.

This clone was counted a single time. The gene calls are TRBV3-1 (or the pseudogene TRBV3-2) and TRBJ1-5; no definite D call. Germline values: CDR1 LGHDT, CDR2 YNNKEL (reference sequence). With 0 bases removed from V and 0 bases from J, the gap between germline ends came to 12 bases. This CDR3 has 17 amino acids. CDR3 nucleotides: TGTGCCAGCAGCCAAGATCCACAGCCGTATAGCAATCAGCCCCAGCATTTT. Translated, it gives CASSQDPQPYSNQPQHF.

The chain carries TRBV18 and TRBJ1-3; tentative D call: TRBD1 (5 bases). Germline loops: CDR1 KGHSH, CDR2 LQKENI. Deletions cut 3 bases from V and 0 bases from J, with 18 bases between. The CDR3 runs 18 residues. As DNA, the CDR3 is TGTGCCAGCTCACCTTCGCAGGGACTGGTCTACTCTGGAAACACCATATATTTT. Amino acids: CASSPSQGLVYSGNTIYF. Full variable domain (missing parts from reference TRBV18 and TRBJ1-3): NAGVMQNPRHLVRRRGQEARLRCSPMKGHSHVYWYRQLPEEGLKFMVYLQKENIIDESGMPKERFSAEFPKEGPSILRIQQVVRGDSAAYFCASSPSQGLVYSGNTIYFGEGSWLTVV.

This chain links TRBV10-3 with TRBJ2-2; 11 bases line up with TRBD2. CDR3 length: 18 amino acids. With V trimmed by 4 bases and J by 2 bases, 9 bases remained unmatched. CDR1 is ENHRY, CDR2 SYGVKD, per germline. This CDR3 reads CAISGAPTSGINTGELFF. CDR3 sequence (DNA): TGTGCCATCAGTGGGGCCCCGACTAGCGGGATCAACACCGGGGAGCTGTTTTTT.

The V gene is TRBV9, the J gene TRBJ1-3; D is undetermined. This CDR3 has 16 amino acids. Trimming stripped 0 bases from V and 0 bases from J, with 10 bases between. Per germline, CDR1 SGDLS and CDR2 YYNGEE. This CDR3 is CASSVGQLNSGNTIYF. The CDR3 DNA follows: TGTGCCAGCAGCGTAGGGCAATTAAACTCTGGAAACACCATATATTTT. Based on the CDR3 plus reference TRBV9 and TRBJ1-3, the full variable domain is DSGVTQTPKHLITATGQRVTLRCSPRSGDLSVYWYQQSLDQGLQFLIQYYNGEERAKGNILERFSAQQFPDLHSELNLSSLELGDSALYFCASSVGQLNSGNTIYFGEGSWLTVV.

This clone turned up a few times. The V gene is TRBV6-2 or TRBV6-3, the J gene TRBJ2-1; D is unresolved. CDR1 and CDR2 (germline): MNHEY, SVGEGT. The CDR3 contains 15 residues. V dropped 2 bases and J dropped 0 bases, with 8 bases sitting between them. The CDR3 loop is CASSYLGSSYNEQFF. The DNA of the CDR3 is TGTGCCAGCAGTTACCTAGGAAGCTCCTACAATGAGCAGTTCTTC.

The rearrangement joins TRBV12-3 or TRBV12-4 to TRBJ1-1; D is perhaps TRBD1 (6 bases). Trimming took 8 bases from V and 5 from J, leaving 12 bases between them. The CDR3 loop spans 12 amino acids. Here the CDR3 reads CASSPRGTEAFF. CDR3 nucleotide sequence: TGTGCCAGCTCCCCCAGGGGAACTGAAGCTTTCTTT.

The chain recombines TRBV18 with TRBJ2-7, with 8 bases fitting TRBD2. This CDR3 contains 19 residues. Germline CDR1 and CDR2: KGHSH and LQKENI. The junction had 16 bases not matched to a gene; V was cut back by 1 base and J by 2 bases. CDR3 sequence: CASSPRGGASSGSAYEQYF. The CDR3, as DNA: TGTGCCAGCTCACCACGTGGGGGGGCGTCCAGCGGGAGTGCCTACGAGCAGTACTTC. The entire variable domain, with the rest obtained from reference TRBV18 and TRBJ2-7, is as follows: NAGVMQNPRHLVRRRGQEARLRCSPMKGHSHVYWYRQLPEEGLKFMVYLQKENIIDESGMPKERFSAEFPKEGPSILRIQQVVRGDSAAYFCASSPRGGASSGSAYEQYFGPGTRLTVT.

The gene calls are TRBV7-3 and TRBJ1-2, with 9 bases lining up with TRBD1. The length of the CDR3 is 15 residues. V was pared by 1 base and J by 5 bases, with 5 bases of the junction left unmatched. Germline lookup yields CDR1 SGHTA and CDR2 FQGTGA. The chain's CDR3 is CASSLRDRVGYGYTF. In DNA, the CDR3 is TGTGCCAGCAGCTTAAGGGACAGGGTAGGTTATGGCTACACCTTC.

V gene TRBV11-2 combines with J gene TRBJ1-4; D not certain. The CDR3 spans 15 residues. V was clipped by 1 base and J by 0 bases, with 6 bases between them. CDR1 and CDR2 from the germline V gene are SGHAT and FQNNGV. The CDR3 spells CASSLGQTTNEKLFF. The CDR3 coding sequence is TGTGCCAGCAGCTTAGGGCAGACAACTAATGAAAAACTGTTTTTT.

This chain links TRBV19 with TRBJ2-1, with TRBD2 matching 8 bases. Per germline, CDR1 LNHDA and CDR2 SQIVND (reference sequence). Trimming at V came to 6 bases and at J to 8 bases, leaving 3 bases not matched to a gene. The length of the CDR3 is 12 residues. The CDR3 loop reads CASSKREYEQFF. The DNA for the CDR3 is TGTGCCAGTAGCAAGCGGGAGTATGAGCAGTTCTTC.